The rows below give T cell receptor beta chains drawn from one sample of a study of CD8+ T cells in alopecia areata. The data were produced by immunoSEQ multiplex PCR, yet TCRdb's version contains in-frame clones alone and is incomplete. The repertoire holds 160,000 or so clones, about 51% seen once, with 15% to 20% in the top ten. The sequencing here drew on CD8+ T cells sorted from blood, taken at week 0. All receptors come from a human donor with alopecia areata. Both conserved end residues are part of each CDR3. D genes are given only for firm matches. A row's size may be missing; if present it is once, few, many or a size class.

DNA: TGTGCCACAGAGAGGACTAGCGGGGAGACCCAGTACTTC
CDR3: CATERTSGETQYF
V: TRBV7-6
J: TRBJ2-5
D: TRBD2
size: .

DNA: TGTGCCAGCAGCTTGATAACTAGCGGGGGCCTTGATAATGAGCAGTTCTTC
CDR3: CASSLITSGGLDNEQFF
V: TRBV5-6
J: TRBJ2-1
D: TRBD2
size: .

DNA: TGCAGCGTTCCGGGGGAGGGCACAGATACGCAGTATTTT
CDR3: CSVPGEGTDTQYF
V: TRBV29-1
J: TRBJ2-3
D: .
size: .

DNA: TGTGCCAGCAGCTTTATGGGACCGCTGTCCGCGGGCTCCTACGAGCAGTACTTC
CDR3: CASSFMGPLSAGSYEQYF
V: TRBV7-9
J: TRBJ2-7
D: .
size: .

DNA: TGCGCCAGCAGCCAAGGACAGGCCGTCTCCTACGAGCAGTACTTC
CDR3: CASSQGQAVSYEQYF
V: TRBV4-3
J: TRBJ2-7
D: .
size: .

DNA: TGCAGCGTTGGTGGTGGCTACACCTTC
CDR3: CSVGGGYTF
V: TRBV29-1
J: TRBJ1-2
D: .
size: .

DNA: TGTGCCAGCAGCTTGGGAGGCAACCAAGAGACCCAGTACTTC
CDR3: CASSLGGNQETQYF
V: TRBV5-6
J: TRBJ2-5
D: .
size: .

DNA: TGTGCCAGCAGCTTAGTAGGACTTGGCGGGGAGCTGTTTTTT
CDR3: CASSLVGLGGELFF
V: TRBV7-2
J: TRBJ2-2
D: .
size: .

DNA: TGCGCCAGCAGCTTGTTACGCACAGATACGCAGTATTTT
CDR3: CASSLLRTDTQYF
V: TRBV5-1
J: TRBJ2-3
D: .
size: .

DNA: TGCGCCAGCAGCTGGACAGGTTTCGGTCAGCCCCAGCATTTT
CDR3: CASSWTGFGQPQHF
V: TRBV5-1
J: TRBJ1-5
D: TRBD1
size: few

DNA: TGTGCCAGCAGTCCTGTTGGGCCCGAAGCTTTCTTT
CDR3: CASSPVGPEAFF
V: TRBV6-5
J: TRBJ1-1
D: .
size: .

DNA: TGCGCCAGCAGCCAAGGCACTTCGAGGACAGGGGAAGATTCACCCCTCCACTTT
CDR3: CASSQGTSRTGEDSPLHF
V: TRBV4-3
J: TRBJ1-6
D: TRBD1
size: once

DNA: TGTGCCAGCAGCAAAGGGGCAGATAACCAAGAGACCCAGTACTTC
CDR3: CASSKGADNQETQYF
V: TRBV21-1
J: TRBJ2-5
D: .
size: .

DNA: TGTGCCAGCAGCTTAGGAGGTGGGCAGCCCCAGCATTTT
CDR3: CASSLGGGQPQHF
V: TRBV7-6
J: TRBJ1-5
D: .
size: few

DNA: TGTGCCTGGAGTGCAACCGGGGAGCTGTTTTTT
CDR3: CAWSATGELFF
V: TRBV30
J: TRBJ2-2
D: .
size: .

DNA: TGTGCCAGCAGCTTATACGCAGGTTTTGAGAATGGCTACACCTTC
CDR3: CASSLYAGFENGYTF
V: TRBV5-4
J: TRBJ1-2
D: .
size: few

DNA: TGTGCCAGCAGCTTAGGAACACAGAAGCAGTTCTTC
CDR3: CASSLGTQKQFF
V: TRBV13
J: TRBJ2-1
D: .
size: .